The rows below give T cell receptor beta chains drawn from one sample of a study of CD4+ T cells in melanoma. Some clones are missing from TCRdb's copy, which holds only in-frame ones; the method was immunoSEQ multiplex PCR. This sample has 110,000 to 150,000 clones, with 80% to 95% found just once. These receptors were obtained from a human donor with melanoma. Both conserved end residues are trimmed from each CDR3. Each record gives: V gene, J gene, CDR3 protein.

V: TRBV7-9
J: TRBJ2-5
CDR3: ASSAGTGAKETQY

V: TRBV12-5
J: TRBJ1-2
CDR3: ASGRQGNYGYT

V: TRBV4-1
J: TRBJ1-2
CDR3: ASSQDRGALNYGYT

V: TRBV2
J: TRBJ2-5
CDR3: ASSVGLVQETQY

V: TRBV9
J: TRBJ2-2
CDR3: ASSPRGSGYTGELF

V: TRBV5-1
J: TRBJ2-5
CDR3: ASSFGGGFTPGETQY

V: TRBV7-6
J: TRBJ2-1
CDR3: ASSHGERPSEQF

V: TRBV30
J: TRBJ1-2
CDR3: AWQGSNYGYT

V: TRBV11-2
J: TRBJ2-3
CDR3: ASSFSAGSPDTQY

V: TRBV10-3
J: TRBJ1-2
CDR3: AISAREDYGYT

V: TRBV7-9
J: TRBJ1-1
CDR3: ASSLGGQRKAF

V: TRBV18
J: TRBJ2-1
CDR3: ASSPIRTESSYNEQF

V: TRBV19
J: TRBJ2-5
CDR3: ASSKTSAETQY

V: TRBV27
J: TRBJ1-1
CDR3: ASSGAGGETEAF

V: TRBV6-5
J: TRBJ1-6
CDR3: ASGVGNHAPLH

V: TRBV6-1
J: TRBJ1-6
CDR3: ASRSGPYNSPLH

V: TRBV7-9
J: TRBJ2-7
CDR3: ASSSPDQRGYEQY

V: TRBV6-5
J: TRBJ2-2
CDR3: ASSYQTGTNTGELF

V: TRBV9
J: TRBJ2-5
CDR3: ASSPYGNINRETQY

V: TRBV2
J: TRBJ1-2
CDR3: ASSELGQNSAYT

V: TRBV7-8
J: TRBJ1-4
CDR3: ASSFYQDSNEKLF

V: TRBV7-2
J: TRBJ1-2
CDR3: ASSLDSIRGDGYT

V: TRBV27
J: TRBJ2-5
CDR3: ASSFRRWETQY

V: TRBV19
J: TRBJ1-2
CDR3: ASQGTGSAGTYGYT

V: TRBV2
J: TRBJ1-2
CDR3: ASYRGAYGYT

V: TRBV5-1
J: TRBJ1-6
CDR3: ASSLTYLSPLH

V: TRBV6-6
J: TRBJ1-2
CDR3: ASSTSGVNYGYT

V: TRBV25-1
J: TRBJ1-1
CDR3: ASNQGSYTEAF

V: TRBV6-1
J: TRBJ1-2
CDR3: ASSELGIFGGGYT

V: TRBV19
J: TRBJ2-1
CDR3: ASSKGGSYNEQF